Listed below are T cell receptor beta chains from one sample, sequenced in a study of shared clonotypes between healthy human individuals. Generated by immunoSEQ multiplex PCR, the TCRdb table keeps only in-frame clones and is missing some. The sample records fewer than 3 million clones, about 90% being singletons. What was sequenced was naive CD4+ T cells from PBMCs. Receptor source: a man aged 18 to 35 in good health. Some clones in this sample may be carry-over from other donors' samples. The CDR3 runs from the conserved cysteine through the conserved F or W. A D gene is named only where the DNA matches it firmly. Some rows have no size entry. The others give once, few or many, or a class for an expanded clone.

V gene	D gene	J gene	clone size	CDR3 DNA	CDR3 protein
TRBV15	-	TRBJ2-1	-	TGTGCCACCAGCAGAGGTCGGTACAATGAGCAGTTCTTC	CATSRGRYNEQFF
TRBV19	TRBD2	TRBJ2-1	-	TGTGCCAGTAGTATAGATCGGACCCCGGGGGGTGAGCAGTTCTTC	CASSIDRTPGGEQFF
TRBV28	-	TRBJ1-1	-	TGTGCCAGCAGTCCTCTGGGAATGGGTGAAAGGGGTGAAGCTTTCTTT	CASSPLGMGERGEAFF
TRBV7-2	-	TRBJ1-1	-	TGTGCCAGCAGCTCAGGGGTTAACACTGAAGCTTTCTTT	CASSSGVNTEAFF
TRBV7-3	-	TRBJ2-1	-	TGTGCCAGCAGCTATTTACCGGCGCCCTACAATGAGCAGTTCTTC	CASSYLPAPYNEQFF
TRBV4-2	-	TRBJ2-7	-	TGTGCCAGCAGCCGGGGAATTAGCTCCTACGAGCAGTACTTC	CASSRGISSYEQYF
TRBV7-6	-	TRBJ2-3	-	TGTGCCAGCAGCTTAGGGGGAAACACAGATACGCAGTATTTT	CASSLGGNTDTQYF
TRBV25-1	TRBD2	TRBJ2-3	-	TGTGCCAGCAGTGAGCTTGGTAGCGGGGGCTACACAGATACGCAGTATTTT	CASSELGSGGYTDTQYF
TRBV28	TRBD2	TRBJ2-1	once	TGTGCCAGCAGCCCCTCGTCCTTCGGGAGGCGGTACAATGAGCAGTTCTTC	CASSPSSFGRRYNEQFF
TRBV28	TRBD2	TRBJ2-3	-	TGTGCCAGCAGTTTATTCAGACTAGCGGGAGGCCGCACAGATACGCAGTATTTT	CASSLFRLAGGRTDTQYF
TRBV5-5	-	TRBJ2-7	-	TGTGCCAGCAGCTGGCTGCTAATGGGAAACTACGAGCAGTACTTC	CASSWLLMGNYEQYF
TRBV5-1	-	TRBJ2-3	-	TGCGCCAGCAGTGACCTCACAGATACGCAGTATTTT	CASSDLTDTQYF
TRBV5-1	TRBD1	TRBJ2-2	-	TGCGCCAGCAGCTTTGGACAGGGGGGATACGGGGAGCGGCTGTTTTTT	CASSFGQGGYGERLFF
TRBV2	TRBD2	TRBJ2-5	-	TGTGCCAGCAGTGTATCGAGCGGGAGCGAGACCCAGTACTTC	CASSVSSGSETQYF
TRBV29-1	TRBD2	TRBJ2-5	-	TGCAGCATTGAACCCGCGTCTAGCGGGAGGTCCCAGTACTTC	CSIEPASSGRSQYF
TRBV28	TRBD1	TRBJ1-2	once	TGTGCCAGCAGTGGACAGGGACCCTATGGCTACACCTTC	CASSGQGPYGYTF
TRBV27	-	TRBJ2-7	-	TGTGCCAGCAGTTCACCCCTGGCTAGTAAAGGCTACGAGCAGTACTTC	CASSSPLASKGYEQYF
TRBV5-1	TRBD2	TRBJ2-5	-	TGCGCCAGCAGCTTGAGTCTAGCGGGAGTTAGCCAAGAGACCCAGTACTTC	CASSLSLAGVSQETQYF
TRBV30	TRBD2	TRBJ2-1	-	TGTGCCTGGAGTGTACCCCCTAGCGGGAGCTACAATGAGCAGTTCTTC	CAWSVPPSGSYNEQFF
TRBV7-8	TRBD1	TRBJ1-1	-	TGTGCCAGCAACGCCTTTCCGGGACAGATCATGAACACTGAAGCTTTCTTT	CASNAFPGQIMNTEAFF
TRBV4-1	-	TRBJ2-3	-	TGCGCCAGCAGCCATCCCCCCGTTTCCGCCGGAGATACGCAGTATTTT	CASSHPPVSAGDTQYF
TRBV6-4	-	TRBJ1-1	-	TGTGCCAGCAGTAAGGACCGGAACACTGAAGCTTTCTTT	CASSKDRNTEAFF
TRBV7-6	-	TRBJ2-7	-	TGTGCCAGCGGAGAGTCCTACGAGCAGTACTTC	CASGESYEQYF
TRBV19	TRBD1	TRBJ1-5	-	TGTGCCAGTAGTCCCGTCGACAGGGGGCGGGGGCATCAGCCCCAGCATTTT	CASSPVDRGRGHQPQHF
TRBV6-1	TRBD1	TRBJ2-5	-	TGTGCCAGCAGTGAAGCGGACAGGGAATTCCAAGAGACCCAGTACTTC	CASSEADREFQETQYF
TRBV4-3	TRBD2	TRBJ2-1	-	TGCGCCAGCAGCCCTGAACCGGGACTAGCTTATGAGCAGTTCTTC	CASSPEPGLAYEQFF
TRBV5-1	TRBD2	TRBJ2-5	once	TGCGCCAGCAGCCCACGACTAGCGGGAGAGGAAGAGACCCAGTACTTC	CASSPRLAGEEETQYF
TRBV7-2	-	TRBJ1-3	-	TGTGCCAGCAGCTTAGCAAGTCCGTGGACAGTCATCTCTGGAAACACCATATATTTT	CASSLASPWTVISGNTIYF
TRBV7-2	TRBD1	TRBJ2-7	-	TGTGCCAGCAGATTTAACCGGGACAGCTCCTACGAGCAGTACTTC	CASRFNRDSSYEQYF
TRBV28	-	TRBJ2-1	-	TGTGCCAGCAGGCCCTCTCTGGGAGAGGTTGGTGCCTACAATGAGCAGTTCTTC	CASRPSLGEVGAYNEQFF
TRBV28	-	TRBJ2-3	-	TGTGCCAGCAGTCCGCCGTCGGTAGGCACAGATACGCAGTATTTT	CASSPPSVGTDTQYF
TRBV29-1	-	TRBJ2-1	-	TGCAGCGTTGAAGATTGGGCCGCTCTTGAGCAGTTCTTC	CSVEDWAALEQFF
TRBV7-6	TRBD2	TRBJ2-7	-	TGTGCCAGCAGCAATAGACTAGCGGGTGTGTACGAGCAGTACTTC	CASSNRLAGVYEQYF
TRBV29-1	TRBD2	TRBJ2-3	once	TGCAGCGCTTCGCCGACTAGCGGGAGACGAGATACGCAGTATTTT	CSASPTSGRRDTQYF
TRBV27	TRBD2	TRBJ2-1	-	TGTGCCAGCAGTTTTATGGTTAGCGGGGACGAGCAGTTCTTC	CASSFMVSGDEQFF
TRBV28	-	TRBJ1-2	-	TGTGCCAGCATACAAGGGCGCAACTATGGCTACACCTTC	CASIQGRNYGYTF
TRBV7-3	-	TRBJ1-1	-	TGTGCCAGCAGCCTGGGGACAAATCACGCTGAAGCTTTCTTT	CASSLGTNHAEAFF